The 2 T cell receptor beta chains below come from one sample, sequenced in a study of cytomegalovirus exposure and HLA in healthy donors. The study ran its PCR with 60 Vbeta and 13 Jbeta primers. Some clones are missing from TCRdb's copy, which holds only in-frame ones; the method was immunoSEQ multiplex PCR. The sample consists of just under 80,000 clones, about three quarters of them appearing once. Sequencing was carried out using PBMCs. The receptors come from a man in his forties in good health and CMV-seronegative.

A single count supports this clone. V gene TRBV29-1 combines with J gene TRBJ2-7; TRBD2 aligns across 12 bases. CDR3 length equals 14 residues. CDR1 and CDR2 (germline): SQVTM, ANQGSEA. V was pared by 6 bases and J by 2 bases, with 5 bases of the junction left unmatched. Here the CDR3 DNA reads TGCAGCGTCCAAGGACTAGCGGGGACCTACGAGCAGTACTTC. The encoded protein is CSVQGLAGTYEQYF.

The chain recombines TRBV28 with TRBJ2-2, with TRBD1 matching 9 bases. The CDR3 has 17 amino acids. CDR1 and CDR2 from the germline V gene are MDHEN and SYDVKM. V was clipped by 2 bases and J by 7 bases; unmatched bases: 11. The CDR3 nucleotides read TGTGCCAGCAGTTTAGCCTTGGGACAGGGCCTTAACGGGGAGCTGTTTTTT. It encodes CASSLALGQGLNGELFF.